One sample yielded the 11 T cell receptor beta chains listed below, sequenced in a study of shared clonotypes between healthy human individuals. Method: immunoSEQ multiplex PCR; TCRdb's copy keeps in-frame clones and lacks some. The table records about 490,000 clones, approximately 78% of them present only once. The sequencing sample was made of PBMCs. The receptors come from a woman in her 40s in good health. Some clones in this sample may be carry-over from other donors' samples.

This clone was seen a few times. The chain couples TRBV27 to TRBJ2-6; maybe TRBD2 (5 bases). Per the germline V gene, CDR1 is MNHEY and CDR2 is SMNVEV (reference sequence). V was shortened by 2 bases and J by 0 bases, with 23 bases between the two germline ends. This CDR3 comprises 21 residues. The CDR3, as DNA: TGTGCCAGCAGTTTACGTCCCCTCGCGGCCGGAGGTGTCTCTGGGGCCAACGTCCTGACTTTC. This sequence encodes CASSLRPLAAGGVSGANVLTF.

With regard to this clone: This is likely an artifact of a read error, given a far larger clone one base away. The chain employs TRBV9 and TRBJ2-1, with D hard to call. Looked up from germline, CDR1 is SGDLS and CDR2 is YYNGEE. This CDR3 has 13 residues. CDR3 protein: CASSVGVNNERFF. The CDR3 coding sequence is TGTGCCAGCAGCGTAGGCGTCAACAATGAGCGGTTCTTC. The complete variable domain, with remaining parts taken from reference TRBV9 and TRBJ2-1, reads DSGVTQTPKHLITATGQRVTLRCSPRSGDLSVYWYQQSLDQGLQFLIQYYNGEERAKGNILERFSAQQFPDLHSELNLSSLELGDSALYFCASSVGVNNERFFGPGTRLTVL.

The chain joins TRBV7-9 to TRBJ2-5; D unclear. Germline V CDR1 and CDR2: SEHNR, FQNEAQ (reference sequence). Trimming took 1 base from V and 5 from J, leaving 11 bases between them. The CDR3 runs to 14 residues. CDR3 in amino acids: CASSLVVVPETQYF. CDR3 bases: TGTGCCAGCAGCTTAGTAGTAGTTCCGGAGACCCAGTACTTC.

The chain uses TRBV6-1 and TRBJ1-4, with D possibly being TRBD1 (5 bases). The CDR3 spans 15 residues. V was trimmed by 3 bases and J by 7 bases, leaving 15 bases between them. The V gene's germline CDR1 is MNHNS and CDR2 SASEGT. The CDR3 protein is CASSDFGGIREKLFF. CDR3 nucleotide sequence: TGTGCCAGCAGTGATTTTGGGGGGATCCGTGAAAAACTGTTTTTT.

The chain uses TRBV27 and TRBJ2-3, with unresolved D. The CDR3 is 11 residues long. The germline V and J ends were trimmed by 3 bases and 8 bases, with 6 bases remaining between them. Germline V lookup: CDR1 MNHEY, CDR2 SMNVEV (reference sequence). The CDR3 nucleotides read TGTGCCAGCAGTTTCGGCCTTACGCAGTATTTT. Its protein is CASSFGLTQYF.

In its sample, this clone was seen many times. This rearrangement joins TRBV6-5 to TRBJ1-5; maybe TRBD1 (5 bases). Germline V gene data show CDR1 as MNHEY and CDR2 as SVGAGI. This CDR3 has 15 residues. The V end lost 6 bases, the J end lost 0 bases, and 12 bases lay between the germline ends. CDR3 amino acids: CASRTDSTSNQPQHF. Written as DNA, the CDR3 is TGTGCCAGCAGGACCGACAGTACTAGCAATCAGCCCCAGCATTTT.

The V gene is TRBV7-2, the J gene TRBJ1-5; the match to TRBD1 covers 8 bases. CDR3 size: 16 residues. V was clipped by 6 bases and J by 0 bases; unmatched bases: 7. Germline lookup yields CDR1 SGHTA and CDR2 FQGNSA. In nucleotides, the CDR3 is TGTGCCAGCAGATCCGCAGGGGGCGATAGCAATCAGCCCCAGCATTTT. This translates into CASRSAGGDSNQPQHF.

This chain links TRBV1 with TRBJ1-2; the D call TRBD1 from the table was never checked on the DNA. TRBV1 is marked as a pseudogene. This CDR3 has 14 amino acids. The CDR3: CTSSQETVAYGYTF. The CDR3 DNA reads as TGCACCAGCAGCCAAGAAACAGTCGCCTATGGCTACACCTTC.

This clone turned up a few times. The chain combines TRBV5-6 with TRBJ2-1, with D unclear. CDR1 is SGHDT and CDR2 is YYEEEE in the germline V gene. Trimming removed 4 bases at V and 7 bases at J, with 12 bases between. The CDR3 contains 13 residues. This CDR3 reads CASSKGIKNEQFF. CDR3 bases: TGTGCCAGCAGCAAAGGGATAAAAAATGAGCAGTTCTTC.

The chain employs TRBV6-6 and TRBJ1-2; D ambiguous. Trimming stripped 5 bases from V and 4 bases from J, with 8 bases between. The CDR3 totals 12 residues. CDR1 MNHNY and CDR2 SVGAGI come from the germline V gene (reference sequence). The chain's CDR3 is CASSGQFYGYTF. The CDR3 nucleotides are TGTGCCAGCAGTGGCCAGTTCTATGGCTACACCTTC.

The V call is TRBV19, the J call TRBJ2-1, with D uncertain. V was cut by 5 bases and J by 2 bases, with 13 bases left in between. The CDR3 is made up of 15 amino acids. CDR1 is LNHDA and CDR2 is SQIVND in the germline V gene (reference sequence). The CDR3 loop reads CASSSASVPYNEQFF. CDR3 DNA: TGTGCCAGTAGTTCGGCCAGCGTGCCCTACAATGAGCAGTTCTTC.